The 13 T cell receptor beta chains listed next were all sequenced from one sample in a study of blood T cell repertoires in COVID-19. Libraries were prepared by immunoSEQ multiplex PCR; TCRdb keeps only in-frame clonotypes and omits some of them. In the table there are around 150,000 clones, about 80% of which are singletons. The sequenced material came from peripheral blood. The origin of the receptors is a woman in her 40s with COVID-19, enrolled during active disease.

This chain connects TRBV2 to TRBJ2-7; D may be TRBD1 (5 bases). Germline V gene sequence: CDR1 SNHLY, CDR2 FYNNEI. This CDR3 has 14 amino acids. V dropped 4 bases and J dropped 3 bases, with 13 bases sitting between them. The CDR3 protein is CASSAPRQYYEQYF. DNA for the CDR3: TGTGCCAGCAGTGCACCTCGACAGTACTACGAGCAGTACTTC.

This rearrangement joins TRBV13 to TRBJ2-1; TRBD2 matches 12 bases. The CDR3 consists of 17 residues. The germline gives CDR1 PRHDT, CDR2 FYEKMQ (reference sequence). J was trimmed by 3 bases and V by 5 bases; bases with no gene match: 8. In DNA, the CDR3 is TGTGCCAGCAGCCGTCTAAGGACTAGCGGGATCTACAATGAGCAGTTCTTC. Residues: CASSRLRTSGIYNEQFF.

The chain carries TRBV30 and TRBJ1-5; no definite D call. V lost 7 bases, J lost 0 bases, and 13 bases lay in between. CDR3 size: 14 residues. Germline V gene sequence: CDR1 GTSNPN, CDR2 SVGIG (reference sequence). The CDR3 loop is CASVTVVSNQPQHF. CDR3 bases: TGTGCCTCCGTTACCGTAGTTAGCAATCAGCCCCAGCATTTT. The variable domain in full, with the rest retrieved from reference TRBV30 and TRBJ1-5, is SQTIHQWPATLVQPVGSPLSLECTVEGTSNPNLYWYRQAAGRGLQLLFYSVGIGQISSEVPQNLSASRPQDRQFILSSKKLLLSDSGFYLCASVTVVSNQPQHFGDGTRLSIL.

The rearrangement joins TRBV6-5 to TRBJ2-7; a weak D match, TRBD1 (5 bases). CDR3 length: 15 amino acids. The V end was cut by 7 bases, the J end by 0 bases, with 16 bases between. Per germline, CDR1 MNHEY and CDR2 SVGAGI. CDR3: CASKQGPLSSYEQYF. The DNA for the CDR3 is TGTGCCAGCAAGCAGGGCCCCCTGAGCTCCTACGAGCAGTACTTC.

The V and J genes are TRBV7-9 and TRBJ1-5; 7 nucleotides align to TRBD1. Germline CDR1 and CDR2: SEHNR and FQNEAQ (reference sequence). Trimming cost V 3 bases and J 3 bases; bases outside gene matches: 5. The CDR3 is 15 amino acids. CDR3 bases: TGTGCCAGCAGCTTTACAGGACAGGCCAATCAGCCCCAGCATTTT. Translation: CASSFTGQANQPQHF.

This chain connects TRBV2 to TRBJ1-2; 8 bases fit TRBD1. Germline V gene sequence: CDR1 SNHLY, CDR2 FYNNEI. The CDR3 loop spans 14 amino acids. The J segment lost 3 bases and the V segment lost 1 base, leaving 1 base of the junction unmatched. Here the CDR3 reads CASSEGTGHYGYTF. CDR3 nucleotide sequence: TGTGCCAGCAGTGAAGGGACAGGGCACTATGGCTACACCTTC.

The J gene is TRBJ1-2, the V gene TRBV2; 9 positions agree with TRBD1. CDR1 is SNHLY, CDR2 FYNNEI, per germline. J lost 6 bases, V lost 11 bases, and 16 bases had no gene match. The CDR3 runs to 15 residues. CDR3 bases: TGTGCCCGACAGACAGGGGGGATAGGTGTAGATGGCTACACCTTC. Translating it yields CARQTGGIGVDGYTF.

CDR3 coding DNA: TGCGCCAGCACGCCTCTAGCGGGTGGTGAGCAGTACTTC. It yields the protein CASTPLAGGEQYF. V is TRBV5-1 and J is TRBJ2-7, with TRBD2 matching over 8 bases. There are 13 residues in the CDR3. Per the germline V gene, CDR1 is SGHRS and CDR2 is YFSETQ. Trimming at V came to 6 bases and at J to 7 bases, leaving 9 bases not matched to a gene.

The gene calls are TRBV27 and TRBJ2-7, with D unresolved. With 8 bases removed from V and 5 bases from J, the gap between germline ends came to 25 bases. Germline CDR1 reads MNHEY; CDR2 reads SMNVEV (reference sequence). The CDR3 length is 16 residues. The CDR3 spells CASHTDSQGRKDEQYF. The DNA of the CDR3 is TGTGCCAGCCACACGGATAGCCAAGGCAGAAAGGACGAGCAGTACTTC.

The chain has TRBV28 and TRBJ2-6; D is possibly TRBD1 (5 bases). V lost 3 bases and J lost 0, with 18 bases in between. The CDR3 is 19 amino acids. CDR1 is MDHEN and CDR2 is SYDVKM in the germline V gene. In nucleotides, the CDR3 is TGTGCCAGCAGTTTGTGGGGCGCCAGGAGAAGCTCTGGGGCCAACGTCCTGACTTTC. It is translated as CASSLWGARRSSGANVLTF.

The J gene is TRBJ2-3, the V gene TRBV2; 9 bases are shared with TRBD2. The CDR3 covers 14 residues. Germline trimming cut 8 bases from V and 6 bases from J; bases unmatched to any gene: 9. Germline-derived CDR1 and CDR2 are SNHLY and FYNNEI. The CDR3 bases are TGTGCCAGCGATTTAGCGGGAGCTGCCGATACGCAGTATTTT. Protein: CASDLAGAADTQYF.

The chain links TRBV12-3 or TRBV12-4 to TRBJ2-4; D not resolved. This CDR3 has 13 amino acids. Trimming shortened V by 1 base and J by 8 bases, and 9 bases separated the two germline ends. The CDR3: CASSLESRDIQYF. As DNA, the CDR3 is TGTGCCAGCAGTTTAGAATCCCGAGACATTCAGTACTTC.

V gene TRBV21-1 combines with J gene TRBJ2-2; no check of the table's D call, TRBD1, against the DNA was made. TRBV21-1 is reported as a pseudogene. The CDR3 covers 18 residues. CDR3 nucleotide sequence: TGTGCCAGCAGCAAATCCAAGGGACAGGGGGCAGACACCGGGGAGCTGTTTTTT. Its protein is CASSKSKGQGADTGELFF.